The next 11 T cell receptor beta chains were all read from a single sample in a study of cytomegalovirus exposure and HLA in healthy donors. Amplification used 60 Vbeta primers and 13 Jbeta primers. Sequencing used immunoSEQ multiplex PCR; TCRdb keeps in-frame clones, though not all of them. Seen here are 35,000 to 40,000 clones, roughly 74% observed once, and the top ten hold 6.3%. Sequences were obtained from PBMCs. These receptors were obtained from a man younger than 45 in good health and CMV-seronegative.

This clone came up many times. This chain uses TRBV6-5 with TRBJ1-1, with D possibly matching TRBD1 (6 bases). Germline-derived CDR1 and CDR2 are MNHEY and SVGAGI. Trimming cost V 6 bases and J 5 bases, with 16 bases left between them. The CDR3 spans 14 residues. DNA for the CDR3: TGTGCCAGCAGGGCCCAGGGGAGTGGGACTGAAGCTTTCTTT. It yields the protein CASRAQGSGTEAFF.

The chain carries TRBV29-1 and TRBJ1-1; no firm D call. Trimming shortened V by 3 bases and J by 1 base, and 6 bases separated the two germline ends. The length of the CDR3 is 12 residues. Germline V gene data show CDR1 as SQVTM and CDR2 as ANQGSEA. As DNA, the CDR3 is TGCAGCGTTGATGAACAGAACACTGAAGCTTTCTTT. It specifies CSVDEQNTEAFF.

The chain is built from TRBV19 and TRBJ1-1; 12 bases map to TRBD1. V lost 4 bases and J lost 4; bases outside the gene matches: 7. Germline assignment: CDR1 LNHDA and CDR2 SQIVND (reference sequence). CDR3 length equals 16 residues. This chain's CDR3 is CASSTGTGGAPTEAFF. The CDR3 DNA is TGTGCCAGTAGTACCGGGACAGGGGGCGCCCCCACTGAAGCTTTCTTT.

The rearrangement joins TRBV30 to TRBJ2-3, with TRBD2 identical over 10 bases. In germline, CDR1 is GTSNPN, CDR2 SVGIG (reference sequence). The junction had 4 bases not matched to a gene; V was cut back by 1 base and J by 0 bases. The CDR3 has 16 amino acids. CDR3 sequence: CAWSGGLATSTDTQYF. CDR3 sequence (DNA): TGTGCCTGGAGTGGGGGACTAGCGACAAGCACAGATACGCAGTATTTT.

This chain uses TRBV19 with TRBJ1-1; D is possibly TRBD1 (5 bases). The CDR3 is made up of 15 amino acids. Per the germline V gene, CDR1 is LNHDA and CDR2 is SQIVND (reference sequence). Trimming removed 3 bases from V and 1 base from J, with 12 bases in between. The CDR3 DNA reads as TGTGCCAGTAGTATCCCGGGACTGAGGAACACTGAAGCTTTCTTT. Its translation is CASSIPGLRNTEAFF.

The J gene is TRBJ1-6, the V gene TRBV2; D ambiguous. CDR3 length equals 14 residues. Germline V gene lookup returns CDR1 SNHLY and CDR2 FYNNEI. Trimming pared 3 bases from V and 6 bases from J, leaving 9 bases between. This chain's CDR3 is CASSDGQLNSPLHF. CDR3 nucleotides: TGTGCCAGCAGTGATGGGCAGCTTAATTCACCCCTCCACTTT.

Only a few counts were recorded for this clone. The V gene is TRBV27, the J gene TRBJ2-7; 13 bases fit TRBD2. In germline, CDR1 is MNHEY, CDR2 SMNVEV (reference sequence). V dropped 5 bases and J dropped 5; count of bases not matched to a gene: 9. The CDR3 length is 16 residues. The CDR3 nucleotides read TGTGCCAGCAGTCCCTGGACTAGCGGGAGAACAAACGAGCAGTACTTC. Its translation: CASSPWTSGRTNEQYF.

The chain has TRBV19 and TRBJ2-2, with D hard to call. V was trimmed by 5 bases and J by 3 bases, leaving 16 bases between them. The CDR3 length is 16 residues. Per germline, CDR1 LNHDA and CDR2 SQIVND (reference sequence). The CDR3 loop reads CASSADPRPDTGELFF. The CDR3 DNA reads as TGTGCCAGTAGTGCGGATCCCAGACCGGACACCGGGGAGCTGTTTTTT.

V and J are TRBV30 and TRBJ2-7, with TRBD1 matching 11 bases. J was trimmed by 5 bases and V by 5 bases; bases with no gene match: 2. Germline V lookup: CDR1 GTSNPN, CDR2 SVGIG (reference sequence). The CDR3 has 12 amino acids. This chain's CDR3 is CAWGQGAHEQYF. In nucleotides, the CDR3 is TGTGCCTGGGGACAGGGGGCCCACGAGCAGTACTTC.

The rearrangement links TRBV7-8 to TRBJ1-4, with D uncertain. This CDR3 comprises 15 residues. Germline loops: CDR1 SGHVS, CDR2 FQNEAQ. V was clipped by 4 bases and J by 1 base, with 10 bases between them. In DNA form, the CDR3 reads TGTGCCAGCAGCTCTGACCGACTAACTAATGAAAAACTGTTTTTT. Its protein is CASSSDRLTNEKLFF.

The chain has TRBV14 and TRBJ2-2; the D is unclear. Trimming cost V 8 bases and J 0 bases, with 13 bases left between them. The CDR3 sequence is 15 residues long. Per the germline V gene, CDR1 is SGHDN and CDR2 is FVKESK. The CDR3 DNA is TGTGCCAGCTCCACCCACACGCCGAACACCGGGGAGCTGTTTTTT. Its protein is CASSTHTPNTGELFF.